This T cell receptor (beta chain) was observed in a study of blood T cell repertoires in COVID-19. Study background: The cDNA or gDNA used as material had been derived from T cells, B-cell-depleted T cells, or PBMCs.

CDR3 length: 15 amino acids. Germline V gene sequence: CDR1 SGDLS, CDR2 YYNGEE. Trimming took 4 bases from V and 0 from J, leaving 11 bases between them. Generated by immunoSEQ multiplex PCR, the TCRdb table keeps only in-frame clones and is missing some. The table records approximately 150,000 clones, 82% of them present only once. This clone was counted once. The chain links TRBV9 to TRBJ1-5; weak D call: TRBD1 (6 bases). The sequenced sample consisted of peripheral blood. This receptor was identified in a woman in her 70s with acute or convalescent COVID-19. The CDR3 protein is CASSSTGFSNQPQHF. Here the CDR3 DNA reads TGTGCCAGCAGCTCAACAGGGTTTAGCAATCAGCCCCAGCATTTT.